This T cell receptor (beta chain) comes out of a study of human T cells and chemical hapten exposure. This clonotype was counted at least ten times. This CDR3 region has 13 residues. Unmatched junction bases numbered 1, after V lost 3 bases and J lost 8 bases. Germline values: CDR1 ENHRY, CDR2 SYGVKD. Specified time point: patch test 2, 6 weeks after DPC sensitization. Noted treatment: therapeutic diphenylcyclopropenone sensitization with weekly scalp DPC. Using its own MiXCR run on the RACE reads, TCRdb lists one record per CDR3 protein. The table records roughly 120,000 distinct CDR3 sequences, roughly a tenth of them present only once.

Sequencing was performed on whole blood, taken in connection with sensitization to the hapten diphenylcyclopropenone (DPC). The chain links TRBV10-3 to TRBJ1-4; 9 bases line up with TRBD1. The source is a middle-aged woman with alopecia areata. Some clones in this sample may be carry-over from other donors' samples. The CDR3 DNA follows: TGTGCCATCAGTGATGGACAGGGGGAAAAACTGTTTTTT. This codes for CAISDGQGEKLFF.